What follows describes a single TCR beta chain. In the original processing: It was from reference gene primer amplification that nucleated cell counts were estimated. Libraries were prepared by immunoSEQ multiplex PCR; TCRdb keeps only in-frame clonotypes and omits some of them. D and trimming were read from the DNA, whereas the V and J calls and clone size are those reported in that table. The sample records fewer than 250,000 clones, around 82% being singletons. The data were taken from a study of blood T cell repertoires in COVID-19. Study background: The samples span acute and convalescent COVID-19 from the United States, Italy and Spain. PBMCs, B-cell-depleted T cells, or T cells were the source of the cDNA or gDNA that made up the material.

There are 15 residues in the CDR3. The germline CDR1 and CDR2 sequences are LGHDT and YNNKEL (reference sequence). Germline trimming cut 1 base from V and 6 bases from J; bases unmatched to any gene: 4. The TCR was taken from a woman aged 45-60 years with acute or convalescent COVID-19. Material for sequencing was peripheral blood. The chain has TRBV3-1 (or the pseudogene TRBV3-2) and TRBJ1-5; TRBD1 matches at 9 bases. The CDR3 loop is CASSQGGQGSQPQHF. As DNA, the CDR3 is TGTGCCAGCAGCCAAGGAGGACAGGGGAGTCAGCCCCAGCATTTT.